These 25 T cell receptor beta chains were sequenced from one sample in a study of T cell responses to AZD1222 COVID-19 vaccine. Sequencing was performed with immunoSEQ multiplex PCR; in TCRdb, only in-frame clones are kept and a portion is missing. The sample has approximately 120,000 clones, approximately 88% seen once. The input for sequencing was peripheral blood, taken on day 0 of MenACWY control vaccination. The receptors here all came from an adult in good health.

This rearrangement joins TRBV11-2 to TRBJ1-2, with D perhaps TRBD1 (5 bases). The CDR3 loop spans 15 amino acids. V was pared by 2 bases and J by 0 bases, with 10 bases between. Per germline, CDR1 SGHAT and CDR2 FQNNGV. The CDR3 is CASSLTTAPNYGYTF. As DNA, the CDR3 is TGTGCCAGCAGCTTAACGACAGCGCCTAACTATGGCTACACCTTC.

V and J are TRBV12-3 or TRBV12-4 and TRBJ1-2; 9 bases are a match to TRBD1. The CDR3 totals 13 residues. After removal of 5 bases from V and 7 bases from J, the junction contained 5 bases not matched to a gene. CDR3 bases: TGTGCCAGCAGTGTACAGGGGGCGCGTGGCTACACCTTC. It specifies CASSVQGARGYTF.

V and J are TRBV20-1 and TRBJ2-1, with D perhaps matching TRBD1 (5 bases). Germline CDR1 DFQATT, CDR2 SNEGSKA (reference sequence). V was pared by 3 bases and J by 6 bases, with 18 bases between. CDR3 length: 15 residues. The CDR3 is CSASVRRPRGNEQFF. The CDR3 nucleotides are TGCAGTGCTAGTGTAAGGCGGCCTAGGGGCAATGAGCAGTTCTTC.

The V call is TRBV5-1, the J call TRBJ2-7; perhaps D is TRBD1 or TRBD2 (5 bases each). The CDR3 is made up of 13 amino acids. Germline V gives CDR1 SGHRS, CDR2 YFSETQ. Trimming pared 6 bases from V and 3 bases from J, leaving 13 bases between. The CDR3 DNA sequence: TGCGCCAGCACCCGGGACGGTAACTACGAGCAGTACTTC. Translated: CASTRDGNYEQYF.

This clone showed up just a few times. CDR3 residues: CASSLSGMGGYTF. The CDR3 DNA sequence: TGTGCCAGCAGTTTATCGGGAATGGGAGGCTACACCTTC. V is TRBV27 and J is TRBJ1-2; D gene uncertain. V was cut by 0 bases and J by 8 bases, with 10 bases left in between. Germline V lookup: CDR1 MNHEY, CDR2 SMNVEV (reference sequence). CDR3 length: 13 amino acids.

The chain links TRBV28 to TRBJ1-1; D possibly corresponds to TRBD1 (6 bases). This CDR3 has 13 amino acids. The germline V gene has CDR1 MDHEN and CDR2 SYDVKM. CDR3 coding DNA: TGTCGAGCCGGGGGGCATTCGAACACTGAAGCTTTCTTT. It encodes CRAGGHSNTEAFF.

The chain combines TRBV5-6 with TRBJ1-5; weak D call: TRBD1 (5 bases). CDR1 is SGHDT and CDR2 is YYEEEE in the germline V gene. This CDR3 is 17 amino acids long. Between the trimmed V and J ends, which lost 0 bases and 3 bases, there was a span of 16 bases. In nucleotides, the CDR3 is TGTGCCAGCAGCTTGGCCGTAAGGGGTCGGGCCAATCAGCCCCAGCATTTT. Translated: CASSLAVRGRANQPQHF.

The genes are TRBV27 and TRBJ2-3, with a possible D match to TRBD2 (5 bases). The CDR3 consists of 17 residues. V lost 5 bases to trimming and J lost 3 bases, with 21 bases between them. The V gene's germline CDR1 is MNHEY and CDR2 SMNVEV (reference sequence). In DNA form, the CDR3 reads TGTGCCAGCAGTCCCCGGAGTAGTCCGGGGAGAACAGATACGCAGTATTTT. Its protein is CASSPRSSPGRTDTQYF.

V is TRBV20-1 and J is TRBJ2-1; tentative D call: TRBD1 (5 bases). The CDR3 sequence is 14 residues long. The germline V and J ends were trimmed by 3 bases and 4 bases, with 13 bases remaining between them. CDR1 is DFQATT and CDR2 is SNEGSKA in the germline V gene (reference sequence). The CDR3: CSASGALGYNEQFF. The CDR3 coding sequence is TGCAGTGCTAGTGGGGCGCTGGGGTACAATGAGCAGTTCTTC.

The CDR3 bases are TGTGCCAGCAGTTTTGGAGGGAGTAGCAATCAGCCCCAGCATTTT. Amino acid sequence: CASSFGGSSNQPQHF. The chain joins TRBV28 to TRBJ1-5; D gene unclear. This CDR3 comprises 15 residues. V was shortened by 3 bases and J by 0 bases, with 9 bases between the two germline ends. Germline CDR1 and CDR2: MDHEN and SYDVKM.

The genes are TRBV5-6 and TRBJ2-5, with D tentatively TRBD1 or TRBD2 (5 bases each). This CDR3 has 17 residues. CDR1 is SGHDT, CDR2 YYEEEE, per germline. The V end lost 3 bases, the J end lost 5 bases, and 23 bases lay between the germline ends. CDR3 nucleotides: TGTGCCAGCAGCTCCATACGGGGCCCCTTTCTGGGGGAGACCCAGTACTTC. Encoded protein: CASSSIRGPFLGETQYF.

The chain couples TRBV7-2 to TRBJ2-7; no firm D call. The CDR3 extends over 14 amino acids. Deletions cut 4 bases from V and 0 bases from J, with 10 bases between. Germline loops: CDR1 SGHTA, CDR2 FQGNSA. The CDR3 coding sequence is TGTGCCAGCAGCTCGAGGACGGGCTCCTACGAGCAGTACTTC. This gives the protein CASSSRTGSYEQYF.

J is TRBJ2-2 and V is TRBV6-6, with D perhaps matching TRBD2 (5 bases). Germline CDR1 MNHNY, CDR2 SVGAGI (reference sequence). The CDR3 has 12 residues. With 9 bases removed from V and 6 bases from J, the gap between germline ends came to 11 bases. CDR3 protein: CASKERAGELFF. The CDR3 DNA reads as TGTGCCAGTAAAGAGAGGGCCGGGGAGCTGTTTTTT.

CDR3 DNA: TGTGCCAGCAGTCCTGACAGGGTTGAGCCCCAGCATTTT. Residues: CASSPDRVEPQHF. The genes are TRBV12-3 or TRBV12-4 and TRBJ1-5, with 7 bases that match TRBD1. Trimming cost V 5 bases and J 8 bases; bases outside gene matches: 6. The CDR3 spans 13 residues.

The chain uses TRBV11-2 and TRBJ1-3, with no clear D. This CDR3 has 15 amino acids. Germline V CDR1 and CDR2: SGHAT, FQNNGV. V was clipped by 5 bases and J by 1 base, with 12 bases between them. The CDR3 loop reads CASSGVEVSGNTIYF. CDR3 coding DNA: TGTGCCAGCAGCGGAGTTGAGGTTTCTGGAAACACCATATATTTT.

This chain uses TRBV13 with TRBJ1-3; 7 bases are shared with TRBD1. Looked up from germline, CDR1 is PRHDT and CDR2 is FYEKMQ (reference sequence). The CDR3 is 15 amino acids. The V gene end was trimmed by 4 bases and the J gene end by 7 bases; junction bases not matched to a gene: 10. This CDR3 reads CASSYRGGVRNTIYF. The CDR3, as DNA: TGTGCCAGCAGCTACCGAGGGGGCGTGAGGAACACCATATATTTT.

The chain employs TRBV5-1 and TRBJ2-7; D possibly corresponds to TRBD1 (5 bases). V lost 4 bases, J lost 2 bases, and 16 bases lay in between. CDR1 and CDR2 from the germline V gene are SGHRS and YFSETQ. This CDR3 spans 15 amino acids. CDR3 nucleotides: TGCGCCAGCAGCCCACGACAGTTAACCCCCTACGAGCAGTACTTC. Amino acids: CASSPRQLTPYEQYF.

This chain connects TRBV15 to TRBJ2-7; D unclear. The CDR3 contains 16 residues. Trimming removed 0 bases from V and 0 bases from J, with 12 bases in between. CDR1 is LNHNV, CDR2 YYDKDF, per germline (reference sequence). The CDR3 here is CATSRDLRKVSYEQYF. In DNA, the CDR3 is TGTGCCACCAGCAGAGATCTTCGAAAGGTCTCCTACGAGCAGTACTTC.

The rearrangement links TRBV2 to TRBJ1-2; 9 bases are a match to TRBD1. The V gene end was trimmed by 3 bases and the J gene end by 7 bases; junction bases not matched to a gene: 6. The CDR3 is 14 amino acids. Germline V CDR1 and CDR2: SNHLY, FYNNEI. The CDR3 is CASSENRGLSGYTF. Written as DNA, the CDR3 is TGTGCCAGCAGTGAGAACAGGGGGCTTAGTGGCTACACCTTC.

This clone was observed a single time. The chain employs TRBV6-2 or TRBV6-3 and TRBJ2-1; TRBD2 aligns across 9 bases. The CDR3 runs to 18 residues. Germline values: CDR1 MNHEY, CDR2 SVGEGT. V gave up 2 bases and J gave up 6 bases; unmatched junction bases: 14. The CDR3 DNA follows: TGTGCCAGCAGTTACCACAGGGCACCTAGCGGGGTACGCAATGAGCAGTTCTTC. It is translated as CASSYHRAPSGVRNEQFF.

V and J are TRBV7-9 and TRBJ2-7, with D maybe TRBD2 (5 bases). Per germline, CDR1 SEHNR and CDR2 FQNEAQ (reference sequence). The CDR3 length is 14 residues. V lost 7 bases and J lost 5, with 18 bases in between. The CDR3 nucleotides read TGTGCCAGCACCCTCAGCGGTTTTGAGGACGAGCAGTACTTC. It translates to CASTLSGFEDEQYF.

V and J are TRBV6-5 and TRBJ2-7; D gene unclear. Germline values: CDR1 MNHEY, CDR2 SVGAGI. This CDR3 region has 13 residues. With 5 bases removed from V and 2 bases from J, the gap between germline ends came to 10 bases. CDR3 bases: TGTGCCAGCAGTCGGATCGGCGCCTACGAGCAGTACTTC. Translating gives CASSRIGAYEQYF.

The J gene is TRBJ2-7, the V gene TRBV12-3 or TRBV12-4; D is perhaps TRBD1 (6 bases). The ends were cut back, 6 bases at V and 7 bases at J, with 13 bases in the middle. This CDR3 contains 12 residues. CDR3 coding DNA: TGTGCCAGCAGCCTCAGGGGTGGGGAGCAGTACTTC. It encodes CASSLRGGEQYF.

This chain connects TRBV3-1 (or the pseudogene TRBV3-2) to TRBJ1-5; 7 bases match TRBD1. Germline V gene data show CDR1 as LGHDT and CDR2 as YNNKEL (reference sequence). This CDR3 is 13 amino acids long. Trimming took 4 bases from V and 7 from J; bases not matched to a gene: 4. CDR3 DNA: TGTGCCAGCAGCCGACAGGGAGGCCAGCCCCAGCATTTT. Amino acid sequence: CASSRQGGQPQHF.

This sequence joins TRBV6-5 and TRBJ1-1, with D tentatively TRBD1 (6 bases). This CDR3 has 14 residues. V was trimmed by 2 bases and J by 2 bases, leaving 9 bases between them. Germline CDR1 MNHEY, CDR2 SVGAGI. The CDR3 DNA reads TGTGCCAGCAGTTACAGGGGGGAAAACACTGAAGCTTTCTTT. Its protein is CASSYRGENTEAFF.